This T cell receptor (beta chain) was observed in a study of cytomegalovirus exposure and HLA in healthy donors. Study-wide background: The 120 or so validation repertoires used a platform that matched the one used for the 550 to 800 first-cohort repertoires, as a later analysis reported.

The data were produced by immunoSEQ multiplex PCR, yet TCRdb's version contains in-frame clones alone and is incomplete. The sample yields about 150,000 clones, 75% to 90% seen once. Study-wide points: Later, an analysis found that TCR clusters from the first cohort tended to co-occur in the roughly 110 validation repertoires. In vitro, a few CMV-associated chains proved specific for CMV antigens.

Germline CDR1 LNHDA, CDR2 SQIVND (reference sequence). The CDR3 loop spans 14 amino acids. Trimming removed 6 bases at V and 0 bases at J, with 9 bases between. As for this clone: Its antigen is undetermined.

While the first cohort had some 700 subjects, the donors belonged to the separate validation cohort of 100 to 150 subjects. The V and J genes are TRBV19 and TRBJ2-1, with a possible D match to TRBD2 (6 bases). Sample: PBMCs. This clonotype originated in a man between 18 and 35 years old in good health and CMV-seropositive. Written as DNA, the CDR3 is TGTGCCAGTAGGACTAGTAGCTCCTACAATGAGCAGTTCTTC. Encoded protein: CASRTSSSYNEQFF.